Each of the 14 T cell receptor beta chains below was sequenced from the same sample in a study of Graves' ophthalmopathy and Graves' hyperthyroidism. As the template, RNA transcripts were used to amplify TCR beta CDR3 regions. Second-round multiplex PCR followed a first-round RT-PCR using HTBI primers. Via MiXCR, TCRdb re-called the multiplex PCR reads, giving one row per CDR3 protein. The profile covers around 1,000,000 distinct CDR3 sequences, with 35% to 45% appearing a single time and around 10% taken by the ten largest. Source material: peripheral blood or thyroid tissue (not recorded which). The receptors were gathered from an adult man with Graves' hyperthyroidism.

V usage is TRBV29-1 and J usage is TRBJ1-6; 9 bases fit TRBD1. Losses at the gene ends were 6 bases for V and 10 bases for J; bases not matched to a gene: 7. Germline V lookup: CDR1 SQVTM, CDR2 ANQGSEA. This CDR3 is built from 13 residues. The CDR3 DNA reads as TGCAGCGTGGGGACAGGGATTCGGTCACCCCTCCACTTT. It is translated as CSVGTGIRSPLHF.

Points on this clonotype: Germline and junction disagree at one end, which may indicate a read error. The CDR3 DNA follows: TGCAGCGTGGCAGGAGGGCGGGGTATTCTTTTT. It translates to CSVAGGRGILF. The gene calls are TRBV29-1 and TRBJ1-4; the D is unclear. The CDR3 runs to 11 residues. Germline-derived CDR1 and CDR2 are SQVTM and ANQGSEA.

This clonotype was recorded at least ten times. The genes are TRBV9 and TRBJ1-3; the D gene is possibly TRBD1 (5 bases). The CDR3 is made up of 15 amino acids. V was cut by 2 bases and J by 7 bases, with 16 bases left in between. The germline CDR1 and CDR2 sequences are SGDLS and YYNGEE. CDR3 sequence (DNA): TGTGCCAGCAGCGTCGACGAATTGGGGCGGAACACCATATATTTT. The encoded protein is CASSVDELGRNTIYF.

In DNA form, the CDR3 reads TGTGCCAGCAGTGCTAGAGATGCAAGGGGATCGGCCTATGGCTACACCTTC. Translated, it gives CASSARDARGSAYGYTF. The gene calls are TRBV25-1 and TRBJ1-2; maybe TRBD1 (5 bases). This CDR3 contains 17 residues. Per germline, CDR1 MGHDK and CDR2 SYGVNS. V lost 4 bases, J lost 4 bases, and 22 bases lay in between.

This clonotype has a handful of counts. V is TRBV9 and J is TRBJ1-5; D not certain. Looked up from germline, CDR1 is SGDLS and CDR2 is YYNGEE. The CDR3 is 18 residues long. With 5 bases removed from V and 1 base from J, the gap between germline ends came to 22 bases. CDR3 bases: TGTGCCAGCAGGGAATCCTCGACTCAAACAGAGAGCAATCAGCCCCAGCATTTT. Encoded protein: CASRESSTQTESNQPQHF.

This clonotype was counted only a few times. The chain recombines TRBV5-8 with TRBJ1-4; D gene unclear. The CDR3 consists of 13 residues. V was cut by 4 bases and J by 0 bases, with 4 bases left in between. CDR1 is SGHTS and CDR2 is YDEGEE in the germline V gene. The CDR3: CASSGPTNEKLFF. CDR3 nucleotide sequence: TGTGCCAGCAGCGGCCCAACTAATGAAAAACTGTTTTTT.

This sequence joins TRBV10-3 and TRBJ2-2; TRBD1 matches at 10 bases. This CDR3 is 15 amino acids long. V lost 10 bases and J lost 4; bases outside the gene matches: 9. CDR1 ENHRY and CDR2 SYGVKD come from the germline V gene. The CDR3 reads CATQLRDRGTGELFF. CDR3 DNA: TGTGCCACTCAACTCCGGGACAGGGGCACCGGGGAGCTGTTTTTT.

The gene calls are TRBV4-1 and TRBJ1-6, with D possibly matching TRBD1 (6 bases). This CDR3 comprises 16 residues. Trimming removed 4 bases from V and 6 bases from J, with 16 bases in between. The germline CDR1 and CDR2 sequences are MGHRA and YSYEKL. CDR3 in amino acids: CASSPGRAGANSPLHF. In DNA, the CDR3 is TGCGCCAGCAGCCCCGGGCGGGCGGGGGCTAATTCACCCCTCCACTTT.

The CDR3 protein is CAWRPLPSNYGYTF. CDR3 nucleotides: TGTGCCTGGAGGCCTCTACCATCTAACTATGGCTACACCTTC. This rearrangement joins TRBV30 to TRBJ1-2; D is unresolved. The germline V and J ends were trimmed by 3 bases and 0 bases, with 11 bases remaining between them. The CDR3 is made up of 14 amino acids. Looked up from germline, CDR1 is GTSNPN and CDR2 is SVGIG (reference sequence).

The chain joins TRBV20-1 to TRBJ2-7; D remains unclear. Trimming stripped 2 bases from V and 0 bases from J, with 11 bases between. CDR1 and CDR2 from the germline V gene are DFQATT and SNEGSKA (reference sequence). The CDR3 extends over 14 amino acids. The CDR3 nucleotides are TGCAGTGCTAGACCCGACACGAGCTCCTACGAGCAGTACTTC. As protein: CSARPDTSSYEQYF.

The CDR3 loop reads CAIGPHVSSISYEQYF. The CDR3 nucleotides are TGTGCCATCGGACCTCATGTTAGCTCTATCTCCTACGAGCAGTACTTC. The chain recombines TRBV10-3 with TRBJ2-7; no clear D. Germline V lookup: CDR1 ENHRY, CDR2 SYGVKD. This CDR3 is 16 amino acids long. Trimming removed 8 bases from V and 0 bases from J, with 20 bases in between.

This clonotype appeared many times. The CDR3 region is CSVGGGVQVSRGLGYTF. The CDR3 DNA sequence: TGCAGCGTTGGGGGGGGAGTACAGGTCTCCCGGGGGCTTGGCTACACCTTC. This chain joins TRBV29-1 and TRBJ1-2; possible D gene TRBD1, 6 bases. Germline V gene lookup returns CDR1 SQVTM and CDR2 ANQGSEA. The CDR3 covers 17 residues. V lost 4 bases to trimming and J lost 7 bases, with 28 bases between them.

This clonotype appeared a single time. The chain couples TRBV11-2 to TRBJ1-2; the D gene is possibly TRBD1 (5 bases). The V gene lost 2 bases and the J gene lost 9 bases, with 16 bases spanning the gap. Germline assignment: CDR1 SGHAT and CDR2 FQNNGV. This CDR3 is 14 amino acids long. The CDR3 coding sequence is TGTGCCAGCAGCTTAATGTCTAGCAGGGATTGCTACACCTTC. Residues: CASSLMSSRDCYTF.

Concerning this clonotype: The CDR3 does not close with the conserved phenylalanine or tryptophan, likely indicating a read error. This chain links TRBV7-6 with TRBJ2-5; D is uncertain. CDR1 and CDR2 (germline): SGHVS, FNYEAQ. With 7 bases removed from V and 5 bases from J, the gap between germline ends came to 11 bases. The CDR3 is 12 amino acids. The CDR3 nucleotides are TGTGCCAGCAACACACGAAAGGAGACCCAGTACCTC. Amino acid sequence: CASNTRKETQYL.